This TCR beta chain was identified in a study of human T cells and chemical hapten exposure. The V end lost 3 bases, the J end lost 4 bases, and 24 bases lay between the germline ends. The V gene's germline CDR1 is SEHNR and CDR2 FQNEAQ (reference sequence). The CDR3 is 18 amino acids. Time point in this sample: pre-sensitization, week 0. Treatment of the sample: therapeutic diphenylcyclopropenone sensitization with weekly scalp DPC. This clonotype turned up a few times. TCRdb reprocessed the RACE reads via MiXCR and lists one record per CDR3 protein. The sample includes more than 300,000 distinct CDR3 sequences, 5% to 6.5% of them seen just once.

The clonotype comes from a woman between 50 and 59 years old with alopecia areata. Some clones in this sample may be carry-over from other donors' samples. The gene calls are TRBV7-9 and TRBJ1-1; possibly TRBD1 for D (5 bases). The sample here was whole blood, taken in connection with sensitization to the hapten diphenylcyclopropenone (DPC). CDR3 DNA sequence: TGTGCCAGCAGCTTGCAAGCCTGGGATCTTAGGGGAGGCACTGAAGCTTTCTTT. Protein sequence: CASSLQAWDLRGGTEAFF.